This record looks at one T cell receptor (beta chain) sequence and its context. These data originate in a study of PD-1 blockade in classical Hodgkin lymphoma. The time point here: newly diagnosed, previously untreated cHL patient sample. Untreated, newly diagnosed classical Hodgkin lymphoma PBMCs were used for comparison. Sequencing was performed with immunoSEQ multiplex PCR; in TCRdb, only in-frame clones are kept and a portion is missing. The sample records over 15,000 clones, roughly 90% being singletons. V was trimmed by 8 bases and J by 1 base, leaving 12 bases between them. This CDR3 contains 12 residues. From germline, CDR1 is GTSNPN and CDR2 SVGIG (reference sequence).

V usage is TRBV30 and J usage is TRBJ2-7; weak D call: TRBD1 (6 bases). This clonotype was sampled from a human donor with classical Hodgkin lymphoma. The sequencing sample was made of peripheral blood mononuclear cells (PBMCs). CDR3 bases: TGTGCCCACCGGACAGAGTCCTACGAGCAGTACTTC. Its translation: CAHRTESYEQYF.